A selection of T cell receptor beta chains follows, all from one sample in a study of blood T cells in healthy people across ages. TCRdb redid the calling of the 5' RACE reads with MiXCR, one entry per CDR3 protein. The sample records hundreds of thousands of distinct CDR3 sequences, 49% being singletons. The sequenced material came from blood. The receptors originated from a woman between 55 and 75 years old in good health. CDR3s include the opening cysteine and the closing phenylalanine or tryptophan. Each record gives: clone size, V gene, J gene, D gene, CDR3 protein. D genes are given only for firm matches. Size is stated for part of the rows, as once, few or many counts, or as a class when the clone is expanded.

size: NA
V: TRBV20-1
J: TRBJ1-1
D: NA
CDR3: CSARSYTVKAFF

size: once
V: TRBV20-1
J: TRBJ2-1
D: TRBD2
CDR3: CSARGAGEAYNEQFF

size: few
V: TRBV3-1
J: TRBJ1-4
D: NA
CDR3: CASSQGDDRRNEKLFF

size: NA
V: TRBV4-3
J: NA
D: TRBD1
CDR3: CARSRRVQGYEQYF

size: few
V: TRBV7-2
J: NA
D: TRBD2
CDR3: CASSLRLAGGDEQYF

size: NA
V: TRBV5-1
J: TRBJ2-5
D: NA
CDR3: CASRMGSGETQYF

size: NA
V: TRBV2
J: TRBJ1-5
D: NA
CDR3: CASSDVYRHQPQHF

size: NA
V: TRBV11-2
J: TRBJ2-1
D: NA
CDR3: CASSSLNSYNEQFF

size: NA
V: TRBV18
J: TRBJ2-7
D: TRBD1
CDR3: CASSLNSGQGPTLYEQYF

size: NA
V: TRBV20-1
J: TRBJ1-2
D: TRBD1
CDR3: CSPGQGNYGYTF

size: NA
V: TRBV27
J: TRBJ1-1
D: NA
CDR3: CASSTSGHTEAFF

size: few
V: TRBV27
J: TRBJ1-2
D: TRBD1
CDR3: CASRGTGGAYGYTF

size: few
V: TRBV29-1
J: TRBJ1-1
D: NA
CDR3: CSVEWYGGTEAFF

size: NA
V: TRBV3-1
J: NA
D: NA
CDR3: CASSPSQFYEQYF

size: NA
V: TRBV10-3
J: TRBJ2-5
D: NA
CDR3: CAISELTDRQETQYF

size: many
V: TRBV4-2
J: TRBJ2-7
D: NA
CDR3: CASSQDVRAREQYF

size: NA
V: TRBV5-1
J: TRBJ1-3
D: NA
CDR3: CASSFAGPTGGNTIYF

size: NA
V: TRBV5-1
J: TRBJ2-3
D: TRBD1
CDR3: CASSAQGASPDTQYF

size: NA
V: TRBV28
J: TRBJ2-1
D: TRBD2
CDR3: CASSLPGTRINEQFF

size: NA
V: TRBV7-9
J: TRBJ2-4
D: NA
CDR3: CASSSGGVAKNIQYF

size: NA
V: TRBV4-2
J: TRBJ2-1
D: NA
CDR3: CASSRGDSGKAYNEQFF

size: NA
V: TRBV4-3
J: TRBJ2-1
D: NA
CDR3: CASSQLTKGEQFF

size: NA
V: TRBV12-3/TRBV12-4
J: TRBJ2-1
D: NA
CDR3: CASSLRFDEQFF

size: NA
V: TRBV30
J: TRBJ1-2
D: NA
CDR3: CAWRAKILPGYTF

size: NA
V: TRBV5-1
J: TRBJ2-7
D: NA
CDR3: CASTGTHEQYF

size: NA
V: TRBV28
J: TRBJ1-1
D: NA
CDR3: CASSFSGRRVTEAFF

size: NA
V: TRBV11-2
J: TRBJ2-1
D: TRBD2
CDR3: CASSFPSGSTYNKQFF

size: NA
V: TRBV20-1
J: TRBJ1-1
D: NA
CDR3: CSARAGPEAFF

size: NA
V: TRBV10-3
J: TRBJ2-6
D: NA
CDR3: CAISGRDSPAGANVLTF

size: NA
V: TRBV20-1
J: TRBJ2-5
D: NA
CDR3: CSASGGTVLETQYF

size: few
V: TRBV20-1
J: TRBJ2-7
D: NA
CDR3: CSATKQGYEQYF

size: medium-sized
V: TRBV4-3
J: TRBJ2-2
D: NA
CDR3: CASSPGGGDKANTGELFF

size: NA
V: TRBV2
J: TRBJ2-7
D: NA
CDR3: CASSEYGQGSQYF

size: NA
V: TRBV2
J: TRBJ1-2
D: NA
CDR3: CASSEALRGANYGYTF

size: few
V: TRBV20-1
J: TRBJ1-1
D: NA
CDR3: CSARGANEAFF

size: NA
V: TRBV28
J: TRBJ1-6
D: NA
CDR3: CASSYQKGWSNSPLHF

size: NA
V: TRBV5-1
J: TRBJ2-6
D: TRBD1
CDR3: CASSKDRFDGANVLTF

size: NA
V: TRBV7-2
J: TRBJ2-5
D: TRBD2
CDR3: CASSLTGRAGETQYF